The rows below give T cell receptor beta chains drawn from one sample of a study of identifying expanded T cells in peripheral blood. The method was immunoSEQ multiplex PCR; TCRdb's version includes in-frame clones alone and lacks a portion of them. The sample contains 84,000 or so clones, around 89% of which appear only once. The specimen sequenced was blood. The receptors stem from a person between 18 and 75 years old in good health. CDR3s include the opening cysteine and the closing phenylalanine or tryptophan. Each record gives: V gene, CDR3 length, J gene, CDR3 protein.

TRBV18,14,TRBJ1-2,CASSPAYDRDGYTF
TRBV19,18,TRBJ2-2,CASSRRLAGGLGTGELFF
TRBV5-1,17,TRBJ2-2,CASSFGKGPTNTGELFF
TRBV6-6,14,TRBJ1-2,CASAWGTGVYGYTF
TRBV18,14,TRBJ2-3,CASSPEQGTDTQYF
TRBV9,14,TRBJ2-5,CASSSGAVSETQYF
TRBV4-3,14,TRBJ1-1,CASSLRRGYTEAFF
TRBV10-3,11,TRBJ2-7,CAISESTEQYF
TRBV5-6,14,TRBJ1-1,CASREQGANTEAFF
TRBV29-1,13,TRBJ1-1,CSVEVGQSTEAFF
TRBV5-6,13,TRBJ2-7,CASSLAGQGGQYF
TRBV18,16,TRBJ2-2,CASSLTGTRNTGELFF
TRBV5-1,19,TRBJ1-2,CASSFRDAGQGRRNYGYTF
TRBV7-2,16,TRBJ2-5,CASSANSGSNGETQYF
TRBV5-5,15,TRBJ1-3,CASRSLPGLGNTIYF
TRBV7-2,14,TRBJ2-7,CASSLDRGPYEQYF
TRBV10-3,16,TRBJ2-7,CAISESADRMSVDQYF
TRBV27,15,TRBJ2-1,CASSSAGTTYNEQFF
TRBV10-1,15,TRBJ2-3,CASGRSGHSTDTQYF
TRBV6-1,15,TRBJ2-3,CASAAPGTGTDTQYF
TRBV7-8,14,TRBJ2-2,CASSAGAGTGELFF
TRBV6-5,15,TRBJ2-3,CASSNKAGSTDTQYF
TRBV5-8,13,TRBJ1-3,CASSSRTDRGQDF
TRBV30,15,TRBJ2-6,CAWRIWDSGANVLTF
TRBV19,13,TRBJ2-5,CASRTSGEETQYF
TRBV11-2,15,TRBJ1-2,CASSSDRGMIGGYTF
TRBV10-3,14,TRBJ1-3,CAISGGFSGNTIYF
TRBV19,12,TRBJ2-2,CASGGAGGELFF
TRBV19,17,TRBJ1-3,CASSMGPGGTSGNTIYF
TRBV7-6,14,TRBJ2-2,CASTSEGPTGELFF
TRBV6-5,11,TRBJ2-1,CASSPTNEQFF
TRBV18,13,TRBJ1-5,CASSQQTGQPQHF
TRBV9,15,TRBJ2-1,CASSVISGGAYEQFF
TRBV19,15,TRBJ1-1,CASSIVFGGGTEAFF
TRBV27,15,TRBJ2-7,CASSLKGGGSYEQYF
TRBV5-1,15,TRBJ1-6,CASSLSGQGRSPLHF
TRBV7-2,16,TRBJ2-5,CASSLGRQGVRETQYF
TRBV6-1,14,TRBJ2-7,CASSEARPAYEQYF
TRBV7-7,13,TRBJ2-5,CASSLGIRETQYF
TRBV9,15,TRBJ2-7,CASSVGAGLGYEQYF
TRBV19,11,TRBJ2-5,CASSPPGLAYF
TRBV6-5,15,TRBJ1-2,CASSYLGQARFGYTF
TRBV4-3,14,TRBJ2-1,CASSQEVTLIGQFF
TRBV7-2,14,TRBJ2-7,CASSIGGAAYEQYF
TRBV5-5,11,TRBJ2-1,CASSFGREQFF
TRBV29-1,13,TRBJ1-1,CSVVLQGTTEAFF
TRBV19,16,TRBJ2-3,CASSIPGGLGTDTQYF
TRBV28,18,TRBJ2-6,CASSLRSHRVSGANVLTF
TRBV2,18,TRBJ2-1,CASSRLAGGQSSYNEQFF
TRBV13,15,TRBJ1-1,CASSPDTHSNTEAFF
TRBV23-1,17,TRBJ1-5,CANTDTALGGSNQPQHF